These T cell receptor beta chains were read from a single sample in a study of shared clonotypes between healthy human individuals. Assay: immunoSEQ multiplex PCR; the TCRdb copy retains only in-frame clones and omits some. The sample shows some 1.4 million clones, around 95% of them seen only once. Source material: naive CD4+ T cells sorted from blood. The receptor source for this set is a young man in good health. Both conserved end residues are part of each CDR3. The D gene is left open where the match is weak.

J gene	V gene	D gene	CDR3 DNA	CDR3 protein
TRBJ1-4	TRBV5-1	NA	TGCGCCAGCAGCTTGACAGAACGACTCTCTAATGAAAAACTGTTTTTT	CASSLTERLSNEKLFF
TRBJ2-5	TRBV9	TRBD2	TGTGCCAGCAGCGTAGGGACTAGCGGGAGAGCTAGACAAGAGACCCAGTACTTC	CASSVGTSGRARQETQYF
TRBJ2-5	TRBV2	TRBD1	TGTGCCAGTTCCGACAGGGGTGTGGGCGAGACCCAGTACTTC	CASSDRGVGETQYF
TRBJ1-1	TRBV7-9	NA	TGTGCCAGCAGCTTAGCGCGAACAGCTGAAGCTTTCTTT	CASSLARTAEAFF
TRBJ2-2	TRBV14	NA	TGTGCCAGCAGCCAAGGGAGAACAACGAACACCGGGGAGCTGTTTTTT	CASSQGRTTNTGELFF
TRBJ2-7	TRBV9	NA	TGTGCCAGCAGCGTAGAAGAGGGAGGAGAGCAGTACTTC	CASSVEEGGEQYF
TRBJ1-5	TRBV5-4	TRBD1	TGTGCCAGCATACAGGGGGGACAGCCCCAGCATTTT	CASIQGGQPQHF
TRBJ2-1	TRBV5-4	TRBD2	TGTGCCAGCAGCTCGGAACTAGCGAGCTCCTACAATGAGCAGTTCTTC	CASSSELASSYNEQFF
TRBJ1-4	TRBV2	TRBD1	TGTGCCAGCAACAGGAACAGGGGCGGAGAAAAACTGTTTTTT	CASNRNRGGEKLFF
TRBJ2-1	TRBV2	NA	TGTGCCAGCAGTGTGCCCCCCAGCGAGCAGTTCTTC	CASSVPPSEQFF